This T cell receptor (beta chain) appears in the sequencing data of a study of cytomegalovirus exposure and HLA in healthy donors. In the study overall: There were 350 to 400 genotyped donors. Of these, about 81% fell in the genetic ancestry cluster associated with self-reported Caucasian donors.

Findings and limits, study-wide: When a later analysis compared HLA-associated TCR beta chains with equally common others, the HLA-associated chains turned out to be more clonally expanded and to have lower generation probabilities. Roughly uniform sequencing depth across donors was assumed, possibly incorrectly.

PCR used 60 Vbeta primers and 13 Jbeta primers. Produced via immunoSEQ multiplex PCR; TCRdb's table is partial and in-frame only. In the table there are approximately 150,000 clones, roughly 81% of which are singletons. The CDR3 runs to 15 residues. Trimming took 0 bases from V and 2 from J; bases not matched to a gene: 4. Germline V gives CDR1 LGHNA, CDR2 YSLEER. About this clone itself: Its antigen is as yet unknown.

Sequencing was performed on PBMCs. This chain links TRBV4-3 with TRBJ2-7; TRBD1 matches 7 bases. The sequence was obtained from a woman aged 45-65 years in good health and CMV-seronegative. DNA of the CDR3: TGCGCCAGCAGCCAAGACCTGGGACAGACCTACGAGCAGTACTTC. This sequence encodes CASSQDLGQTYEQYF.